This T cell receptor (beta chain) appears in the sequencing data of a study of T cells after yellow fever vaccination. This clonotype was counted only a few times. Its specificity is unknown. Germline V CDR1 and CDR2: MNHEY, SMNVEV (reference sequence). The CDR3 is 14 residues long. With V trimmed by 7 bases and J by 2 bases, 8 bases remained unmatched. In making TCR cDNA, 5'RACE template switching added a universal primer site and UMIs to it. TCRdb re-called the 5' RACE reads with MiXCR, one entry per CDR3 protein. Of 450,000 to 550,000 distinct CDR3 sequences listed, around 21% are singletons. Study-wide results and limits: Repertoires obtained by FACS sorting could include abundant clonotypes that entered as contaminants from the bulk population.

The receptor was isolated from a young man who received the YFV17D yellow fever vaccine. The chain is built from TRBV27 and TRBJ2-7; TRBD2 matches 7 bases. Sample: PBMCs, taken 15 days after the yellow fever booster vaccination. The CDR3 loop reads CASNSRTRPYEQYF. CDR3 nucleotides: TGTGCCAGCAATTCGCGGACTAGGCCCTACGAGCAGTACTTC.